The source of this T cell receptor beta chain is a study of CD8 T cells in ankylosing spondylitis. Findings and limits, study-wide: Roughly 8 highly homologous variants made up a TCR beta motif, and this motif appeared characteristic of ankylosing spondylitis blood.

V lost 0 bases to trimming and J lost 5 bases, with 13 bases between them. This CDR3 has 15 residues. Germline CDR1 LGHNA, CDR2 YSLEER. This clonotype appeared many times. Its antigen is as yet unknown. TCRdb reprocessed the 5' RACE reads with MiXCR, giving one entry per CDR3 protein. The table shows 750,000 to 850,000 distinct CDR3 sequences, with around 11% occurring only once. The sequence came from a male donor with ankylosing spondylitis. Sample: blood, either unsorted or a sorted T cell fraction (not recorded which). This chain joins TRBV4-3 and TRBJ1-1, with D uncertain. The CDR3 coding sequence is TGCGCCAGCAGCCAAGATTTTTGGGGAAAAACTGAAGCTTTCTTT. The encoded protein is CASSQDFWGKTEAFF.